The 13 T cell receptor beta chains in this list originate from one sample, sequenced in a study of breast tumors, draining lymph nodes, adjacent tissues. One entry per CDR3 protein results from TCRdb running MiXCR on the multiplex PCR reads. Of 200,000 to 250,000 distinct CDR3 sequences in the sample, 34% were seen once. Breast cancer patients provided tissue from their axillary draining lymph nodes. Sample: axillary lymph node tissue. These receptors originate from a female donor with breast cancer. Some clones in this sample may be carry-over from other donors' samples.

The table lists this clonotype with many counts. The rearrangement links TRBV10-3 to TRBJ2-1; weak D call: TRBD2 (6 bases). Trimming shortened V by 10 bases and J by 0 bases, and 25 bases separated the two germline ends. Germline V gene data show CDR1 as ENHRY and CDR2 as SYGVKD. The CDR3 spans 18 residues. CDR3 DNA: TGTGCCACCCCCAACCCCCCGCGGGGCCTGAGCTCCTACAATGAGCAGTTCTTC. Translating it yields CATPNPPRGLSSYNEQFF.

The chain recombines TRBV3-2 with TRBJ2-2; the DNA was not compared with TRBD1, the D call given in the table. TRBV3-2 is assigned pseudogene status. The CDR3 has 13 amino acids. Here the CDR3 reads CASSQQGTGELFF. In nucleotides, the CDR3 is TGCGCCAGCAGCCAACAGGGGACCGGGGAGCTGTTTTTT.

This chain joins TRBV20-1 and TRBJ1-5, with D perhaps matching TRBD1 (5 bases). Germline V gene sequence: CDR1 DFQATT, CDR2 SNEGSKA (reference sequence). The length of the CDR3 is 15 residues. Trimming pared 4 bases from V and 3 bases from J, leaving 16 bases between. The CDR3 nucleotides are TGCAGTGCTATGTCTAGCGGGGGGTTCAATCAGCCCCAGCATTTT. This codes for CSAMSSGGFNQPQHF.

The table lists this clonotype with many counts. The chain carries TRBV11-2 and TRBJ2-2; D is possibly TRBD2 (7 bases). The germline V gene has CDR1 SGHAT and CDR2 FQNNGV. This CDR3 spans 18 amino acids. V dropped 7 bases and J dropped 6 bases, with 27 bases sitting between them. As DNA, the CDR3 is TGTGCCAGCACCACAGAAAGGGGGGGGGTTCGGGTCGCCGGGGAGCTGTTTTTT. It specifies CASTTERGGVRVAGELFF.

This clonotype was counted at least ten times. The chain recombines TRBV20-1 with TRBJ2-5; 7 nucleotides align to TRBD1. CDR3 length equals 13 residues. CDR1 is DFQATT and CDR2 is SNEGSKA in the germline V gene (reference sequence). The CDR3 loop reads CRADGTEQETQYF. The CDR3 nucleotides read TGCAGGGCGGATGGGACAGAACAAGAGACCCAGTACTTC.

Ten or more counts support this clonotype. The chain links TRBV19 to TRBJ2-3; a possible D gene is TRBD1 (6 bases). With 5 bases removed from V and 6 bases from J, the gap between germline ends came to 12 bases. This CDR3 is built from 13 residues. Germline values: CDR1 LNHDA, CDR2 SQIVND (reference sequence). CDR3 sequence: CASSLTGFDTQYF. CDR3 coding DNA: TGTGCCAGTAGTCTGACAGGTTTCGATACGCAGTATTTT.

This clonotype was detected only once. The genes are TRBV15 and TRBJ2-1; 11 bases are shared with TRBD2. The CDR3 runs 15 residues. Germline trimming cut 3 bases from V and 5 bases from J; bases unmatched to any gene: 3. Looked up from germline, CDR1 is LNHNV and CDR2 is YYDKDF (reference sequence). DNA for the CDR3: TGTGCCACCAGCAGGACTAGCGGGAACGACAATGAGCAGTTCTTC. Translation gives CATSRTSGNDNEQFF.

This clonotype was counted only a few times. The chain has TRBV10-3 and TRBJ2-7; TRBD1 aligns across 11 bases. With V trimmed by 10 bases and J by 5 bases, 4 bases remained unmatched. The CDR3 spans 12 residues. Germline CDR1 reads ENHRY; CDR2 reads SYGVKD. CDR3 amino acids: CATGQGADEQYF. CDR3 DNA: TGTGCCACTGGACAGGGGGCGGACGAGCAGTACTTC.

This clonotype has at least ten counts. The chain carries TRBV12-5 and TRBJ1-5; 7 nucleotides agree with TRBD1. Germline CDR1 reads LGHNT; CDR2 reads FRNRAP. J was trimmed by 1 base and V by 4 bases; bases with no gene match: 7. This CDR3 is built from 16 residues. CDR3 sequence reads: CASGWKGAGSNQPQHF. Written as DNA, the CDR3 is TGTGCTAGTGGTTGGAAGGGGGCAGGGAGCAATCAGCCCCAGCATTTT.

The sample holds many counts of this clonotype. The rearrangement joins TRBV5-5 to TRBJ2-7; weak D call: TRBD1 (5 bases). Germline CDR1 SGHKS, CDR2 YYEKEE (reference sequence). This CDR3 is 16 amino acids long. V dropped 5 bases and J dropped 1 base, with 19 bases sitting between them. DNA of the CDR3: TGTGCCAGCAGTTTCGGAAGTCGAAGGGGTTCCTACGAGCAGTACTTC. This encodes CASSFGSRRGSYEQYF.

This clonotype has more than one count but fewer than ten. J is TRBJ2-1 and V is TRBV6-6; D may match TRBD1 or TRBD2 (5 bases each). Germline-derived CDR1 and CDR2 are MNHNY and SVGAGI (reference sequence). The CDR3 loop spans 19 amino acids. V was shortened by 5 bases and J by 1 base, with 24 bases between the two germline ends. CDR3 nucleotide sequence: TGTGCCAGCAGTCACCTGGGGCGGGTTCAAGTGGGTTCCTACAATGAGCAGTTCTTC. Protein: CASSHLGRVQVGSYNEQFF.

Worth noting for this clonotype: The conserved closing phenylalanine or tryptophan is absent in this CDR3, likely reflecting a read error. V gene TRBV20-1 combines with J gene TRBJ1-1; the D gene is possibly TRBD1 (6 bases). V was shortened by 3 bases and J by 4 bases, with 9 bases between the two germline ends. The CDR3 covers 12 residues. Per germline, CDR1 DFQATT and CDR2 SNEGSKA (reference sequence). The CDR3 here is CSASTGSTEAFL. The CDR3 DNA sequence: TGCAGTGCTAGTACAGGGAGCACTGAAGCTTTCTTG.

V and J are TRBV12-3 or TRBV12-4 and TRBJ2-7, with TRBD1 matching over 12 bases. Trimming cost V 5 bases and J 7 bases; bases outside gene matches: 6. The CDR3 consists of 14 residues. CDR3 loop: CASSQGQGAGEQYF. The CDR3 nucleotides read TGTGCCAGCAGTCAGGGACAGGGGGCTGGGGAGCAGTACTTC.